A single sample gave rise to the 7 T cell receptor beta chains below, sequenced in a study of cytomegalovirus exposure and HLA in healthy donors. PCR used 60 Vbeta primers and 13 Jbeta primers. Profiling relied on immunoSEQ multiplex PCR, and the TCRdb table lists in-frame clones only, not all of them. This sample's clone table lists 60,000 to 85,000 clones. The sample consisted of PBMCs. The source is a man aged 45-65 years in good health and CMV-seropositive.

The chain has TRBV18 and TRBJ2-7; 10 bases map to TRBD1. Germline loops: CDR1 KGHSH, CDR2 LQKENI. V lost 3 bases, J lost 2 bases, and 4 bases stayed unmatched. CDR3 length equals 15 residues. The CDR3 DNA reads as TGTGCCAGCTCACCCGGGACAGGGGCGGCCTACGAGCAGTACGTC. This sequence encodes CASSPGTGAAYEQYV.

CDR3 coding DNA: TGTGCCACTTCCCCCGGACACCTCTATGGCTACACCTTC. Its protein is CATSPGHLYGYTF. This sequence joins TRBV2 and TRBJ1-2; D may be TRBD1 (5 bases). Germline-derived CDR1 and CDR2 are SNHLY and FYNNEI. CDR3 length: 13 amino acids. V was cut by 10 bases and J by 4 bases, with 16 bases left in between.

This sequence joins TRBV7-6 and TRBJ1-6; TRBD1 might be the D (6 bases). Germline loops: CDR1 SGHVS, CDR2 FNYEAQ. V gave up 1 base and J gave up 5 bases, with 15 bases separating them. The CDR3 loop spans 17 amino acids. The CDR3 sequence is CASSLDGRGFNNSPLHF. CDR3 DNA sequence: TGTGCCAGCAGCTTAGATGGCAGGGGCTTCAATAATTCACCCCTCCACTTT.

This chain joins TRBV11-2 and TRBJ1-2; 12 positions agree with TRBD1. Germline assignment: CDR1 SGHAT and CDR2 FQNNGV. The CDR3 covers 15 residues. V trimming: 1 base; J trimming: 8 bases; junction bases outside the gene matches: 5. CDR3 DNA sequence: TGTGCCAGCAGCTTAGCCGGGACAGGGGGCGAAGGCTACACCTTC. The encoded protein is CASSLAGTGGEGYTF.

The V call is TRBV9, the J call TRBJ2-1; D perhaps matches TRBD2 (6 bases). The CDR3 is 14 residues long. Germline loops: CDR1 SGDLS, CDR2 YYNGEE. Trimming removed 3 bases from V and 6 bases from J, with 13 bases in between. The CDR3 is CASSAGLSVNEQFF. CDR3 nucleotides: TGTGCCAGCAGCGCGGGACTTTCAGTCAATGAGCAGTTCTTC.

J is TRBJ1-6 and V is TRBV29-1, with 8 bases matching TRBD1. Trimming took 7 bases from V and 6 from J; bases not matched to a gene: 5. Looked up from germline, CDR1 is SQVTM and CDR2 is ANQGSEA. The CDR3 extends over 13 amino acids. CDR3 coding DNA: TGCAGCGCCCGGGACAGGATTAATTCACCCCTCCACTTT. Its translation: CSARDRINSPLHF.

The chain carries TRBV6-5 and TRBJ2-5; 8 bases are a match to TRBD1. The CDR3 contains 15 residues. The V segment lost 2 bases and the J segment 3 bases; nucleotides outside the gene matches: 5. The germline V gene encodes CDR1 MNHEY and CDR2 SVGAGI. The DNA of the CDR3 is TGTGCCAGCAGTTACCCCGGACAGGGTGAAGAGACCCAGTACTTC. This codes for CASSYPGQGEETQYF.